The 23 T cell receptor beta chains below were found in one sample sequenced in a study of T-cell memory formation after mild COVID-19 (dated by TCRdb to the early 2020s). The library was made by 5' RACE. These reads were obtained on an Illumina NovaSeq 6000. TCRdb itself trimmed the public reads at Q25 with fastp, ran MiXCR and retained productive beta chains. Each entry merges the rows of one CDR3 protein and shows their most common DNA and genes. The sample yields about 350,000 distinct CDR3 sequences; roughly an eighth were counted once. Jointly, the top ten make up about 22% of the sample. The sequenced sample consisted of PBMCs or a T cell subset sorted from them (not recorded which). These receptors were obtained from a man aged 18 to 29 who had mild COVID-19 (a few samples of this study predate the infection). The sample titles of this study are shuffled in the database, so cell type and time point are left out; the donor was told from shared clones.

This clonotype was seen a handful of times. The genes are TRBV12-3 or TRBV12-4 and TRBJ2-7, with 8 bases lining up with TRBD1. Trimming cost V 3 bases and J 6 bases; bases outside gene matches: 4. CDR3 length: 13 residues. The CDR3 reads CASSLDRVSEQYV. DNA of the CDR3: TGTGCCAGCAGTTTGGACAGGGTATCCGAGCAGTACGTC.

This clonotype was recorded a few times. The chain employs TRBV15 and TRBJ2-2; D is uncertain. CDR3 length equals 15 residues. The ends were cut back, 7 bases at V and 0 bases at J, with 12 bases in the middle. Germline CDR1 and CDR2: LNHNV and YYDKDF (reference sequence). The CDR3 DNA sequence: TGTGCCACCACCCGAATTGGTCCGAACACCGGGGAGCTGTTTTTT. Its translation is CATTRIGPNTGELFF.

This clonotype was seen a few times. The V call is TRBV20-1, the J call TRBJ2-2; 7 nucleotides line up with TRBD2. Trimming at V came to 0 bases and at J to 1 base, leaving 5 bases not matched to a gene. From germline, CDR1 is DFQATT and CDR2 SNEGSKA (reference sequence). This CDR3 spans 16 amino acids. CDR3 in amino acids: CSARDWERGNTGELFF. The DNA for the CDR3 is TGCAGTGCTAGAGATTGGGAGCGGGGGAACACCGGGGAGCTGTTTTTT.

This chain joins TRBV5-4 and TRBJ2-1; 8 bases are shared with TRBD1. V trimming: 4 bases; J trimming: 10 bases; junction bases outside the gene matches: 7. Germline values: CDR1 SGHNT, CDR2 YYREEE (reference sequence). The length of the CDR3 is 13 residues. The CDR3 nucleotides are TGTGCCAGCAGCCGGGGGACAGGTGGAGAGCAGTTCTTC. Translating gives CASSRGTGGEQFF.

This clonotype was seen repeatedly, ten times or more. This rearrangement joins TRBV7-6 to TRBJ2-5, with D possibly being TRBD1 (5 bases). Trimming stripped 1 base from V and 4 bases from J, with 10 bases between. The germline V gene has CDR1 SGHVS and CDR2 FNYEAQ. The CDR3 is 14 residues long. The CDR3 here is CASSLEGSGETQYF. DNA of the CDR3: TGTGCCAGCAGCTTAGAGGGGTCGGGAGAGACCCAGTACTTC.

The sample holds a few counts of this clonotype. J is TRBJ2-3 and V is TRBV4-1; TRBD2 aligns across 8 bases. J lost 1 base, V lost 5 bases, and 5 bases had no gene match. The length of the CDR3 is 15 residues. Looked up from germline, CDR1 is MGHRA and CDR2 is YSYEKL. The CDR3 DNA reads TGCGCCAGCAGCTTTCGGGGGGGCGGCACAGATACGCAGTATTTT. Its protein is CASSFRGGGTDTQYF.

The V gene is TRBV5-6, the J gene TRBJ1-2; 7 nucleotides agree with TRBD1. Germline V lookup: CDR1 SGHDT, CDR2 YYEEEE. The CDR3 length is 16 residues. Losses at the gene ends were 2 bases for V and 0 bases for J; bases not matched to a gene: 7. The CDR3 DNA is TGTGCCAGCAGCTTTCCCGACAGGGAAGCTAACTATGGCTACACCTTC. Its protein is CASSFPDREANYGYTF. Complete variable domain (other parts from reference TRBV5-6 and TRBJ1-2): DAGVTQSPTHLIKTRGQQVTLRCSPKSGHDTVSWYQQALGQGPQFIFQYYEEEERQRGNFPDRFSGHQFPNYSSELNVNALLLGDSALYLCASSFPDREANYGYTFGSGTRLTVV.

This clonotype appeared many times. V gene TRBV4-3 combines with J gene TRBJ2-5; D is undetermined. CDR3 size: 15 residues. CDR1 is LGHNA and CDR2 is YSLEER in the germline V gene. Deletions cut 0 bases from V and 1 base from J, with 9 bases between. The DNA of the CDR3 is TGCGCCAGCAGCCAAGAATCGTCTACCCAAGAGACCCAGTACTTC. Protein: CASSQESSTQETQYF.

This chain links TRBV12-3 or TRBV12-4 with TRBJ2-1; possibly TRBD1 for D (5 bases). The CDR3 length is 14 residues. V lost 5 bases, J lost 6 bases, and 14 bases lay in between. As DNA, the CDR3 is TGTGCCAGCAGTATCGACAGATTAGGCAATGAGCAGTTCTTC. Amino acids: CASSIDRLGNEQFF.

The sample holds many counts of this clonotype. V usage is TRBV9 and J usage is TRBJ2-2; D remains ambiguous. V lost 2 bases to trimming and J lost 2 bases, with 7 bases between them. Germline CDR1 reads SGDLS; CDR2 reads YYNGEE. The CDR3 spans 14 residues. The CDR3 protein is CASSVGTNTGELFF. The DNA of the CDR3 is TGTGCCAGCAGCGTTGGCACAAACACCGGGGAGCTGTTTTTT.

The chain joins TRBV10-3 to TRBJ2-2; D uncertain. Trimming left V 4 bases short and J 1 base short, with 7 bases between. CDR3 length: 14 amino acids. CDR1 and CDR2 (germline): ENHRY, SYGVKD. The CDR3 coding sequence is TGTGCCATCAGTGCCATAAGGAACACCGGGGAGCTGTTTTTT. Translated: CAISAIRNTGELFF.

This clonotype was counted at least ten times. The CDR3 nucleotides are TGTGCCACGTCTGAGGTCAGAGCCGGTTCACCCCTCCACTTT. It yields the protein CATSEVRAGSPLHF. The V and J genes are TRBV10-3 and TRBJ1-6; D remains unclear. CDR3 length: 14 residues. Trimming removed 10 bases at V and 9 bases at J, with 19 bases between. Germline V lookup: CDR1 ENHRY, CDR2 SYGVKD.

In its sample, this clonotype was seen a few times. The chain combines TRBV7-3 with TRBJ2-1; D call uncertain. The CDR3 runs 15 residues. Per germline, CDR1 SGHTA and CDR2 FQGTGA. V was cut by 5 bases and J by 0 bases, with 11 bases left in between. DNA of the CDR3: TGTGCCAGCAGCCCCGACCCGAGCTCCTACAATGAGCAGTTCTTC. Encoded protein: CASSPDPSSYNEQFF.

The chain combines TRBV5-1 with TRBJ1-1; 8 bases agree with TRBD1. The ends lost 3 bases at V and 1 base at J; junction bases unmatched: 14. CDR3 length: 18 amino acids. Germline loops: CDR1 SGHRS, CDR2 YFSETQ. The CDR3, as DNA: TGCGCCAGCAGCTCGCAGGCCAGGGGGCCCGGGGGGAACACTGAAGCTTTCTTT. This translates into CASSSQARGPGGNTEAFF.

This clonotype was detected ten times or more. The CDR3 is CASSLGHGAYEQYF. Written as DNA, the CDR3 is TGTGCCAGCAGCCTGGGACACGGGGCCTACGAGCAGTACTTC. This sequence joins TRBV5-5 and TRBJ2-7, with D possibly TRBD1 on 6 matching bases. V was trimmed by 4 bases and J by 2 bases, leaving 13 bases between them. CDR1 is SGHKS, CDR2 YYEKEE, per germline (reference sequence). The CDR3 is 14 residues long.

Only a few counts were recorded for this clonotype. The V call is TRBV5-1, the J call TRBJ2-1; TRBD2 might be the D (6 bases). CDR1 is SGHRS and CDR2 is YFSETQ in the germline V gene. This CDR3 is 11 amino acids long. V was shortened by 5 bases and J by 10 bases, with 10 bases between the two germline ends. CDR3 sequence (DNA): TGCGCCAGCAGGGAGGCGGGGGAGCAGTTCTTC. Translating gives CASREAGEQFF.

The chain links TRBV10-3 to TRBJ2-7; TRBD1 agrees at 8 bases. The CDR3 covers 13 residues. V gave up 10 bases and J gave up 6 bases; unmatched junction bases: 11. The germline gives CDR1 ENHRY, CDR2 SYGVKD. The chain's CDR3 is CATWGQVRSEQYV. CDR3 in DNA: TGTGCCACGTGGGGACAGGTAAGGTCCGAGCAGTACGTC.

This clonotype was seen repeatedly, ten times or more. The gene calls are TRBV4-1 and TRBJ2-1; D perhaps matches TRBD1 (6 bases). Per the germline V gene, CDR1 is MGHRA and CDR2 is YSYEKL. V was cut by 4 bases and J by 10 bases, with 11 bases left in between. CDR3 length: 12 residues. CDR3 in DNA: TGCGCCAGCAGCCGACCAGGGGAAGAGCAGTTCTTC. Translation gives CASSRPGEEQFF.

V usage is TRBV7-2 and J usage is TRBJ2-3; TRBD2 might be the D (5 bases). Germline CDR1 is SGHTA and CDR2 is FQGNSA. The CDR3 loop spans 15 amino acids. V shed 5 bases and J shed 2 bases, with 14 bases lying between them. The DNA of the CDR3 is TGTGCCAGCAGCGCCGGACTGATGCTCACAGATACGCAGTATTTT. It encodes CASSAGLMLTDTQYF.

V and J are TRBV15 and TRBJ1-2; D is possibly TRBD1 (6 bases). V dropped 4 bases and J dropped 4 bases, with 19 bases sitting between them. This CDR3 is built from 16 residues. Germline V gene lookup returns CDR1 LNHNV and CDR2 YYDKDF (reference sequence). The CDR3 protein is CATSIIQGGVTYGYTF. The CDR3 nucleotides are TGTGCCACCAGCATTATACAGGGAGGAGTAACCTATGGCTACACCTTC.

This clonotype was counted many times. The chain employs TRBV4-3 and TRBJ1-1; D is uncertain. CDR1 LGHNA and CDR2 YSLEER come from the germline V gene. Trimming shortened V by 2 bases and J by 3 bases, and 10 bases separated the two germline ends. The CDR3 contains 14 residues. The CDR3 coding sequence is TGCGCCAGCAGCCAACCCGGAGCGGACACTGAAGCTTTCTTT. Translating it yields CASSQPGADTEAFF.

This clonotype occurred a few times. The gene calls are TRBV29-1 and TRBJ1-5; TRBD1 is a possible D gene (5 bases). Trimming removed 7 bases at V and 0 bases at J, with 19 bases between. Germline CDR1 is SQVTM and CDR2 is ANQGSEA. The CDR3 has 16 amino acids. Written as DNA, the CDR3 is TGCAGCGCTGGGAGAGCCGGGACCTATAGCAATCAGCCCCAGCATTTT. As protein: CSAGRAGTYSNQPQHF.

Here the CDR3 DNA reads TGCAGTGCTAGAGATCCTGGACTAGCGGGGGGCCGGCAGTTCTTC. Amino acids: CSARDPGLAGGRQFF. The V call is TRBV20-1, the J call TRBJ2-1, with 14 bases identical to TRBD2. The CDR3 consists of 15 residues. V gave up 0 bases and J gave up 12 bases; unmatched junction bases: 7. CDR1 is DFQATT and CDR2 is SNEGSKA in the germline V gene (reference sequence).